Each of the 32 T cell receptor beta chains below was sequenced from the same sample in a study of cytomegalovirus exposure and HLA in healthy donors (dated by TCRdb to the late 2010s). Receptor libraries were prepared by the immunoSEQ multiplex PCR assay. For the multiplex PCR, a mixture combining 60 forward primers for TCR Vbeta segments and 13 reverse primers for TCR Jbeta segments was used. TCRdb limited this immuneACCESS table to in-frame rearrangements with V and J called. A share of clones is missing; checked studies link under half to unresolved V genes, and the rest is unexplained. Here the sample has approximately 79,000 clones; around 81% occur a single time. Around 1.5% of the sample is held by the ten biggest clonotypes. Sequencing was done on a sample of PBMCs. Source of these receptors: a middle-aged man in good health and CMV-seronegative.

The DNA for the CDR3 is TGTGCCAGCAGCGTAGGACAGGGGGCCGGTCCGGAGACCCAGTACTTC. The encoded protein is CASSVGQGAGPETQYF. V and J are TRBV9 and TRBJ2-5, with 10 positions matching TRBD1. Germline values: CDR1 SGDLS, CDR2 YYNGEE. Trimming cost V 0 bases and J 5 bases; bases outside gene matches: 7. CDR3 length: 16 amino acids.

The chain employs TRBV5-1 and TRBJ2-7, with D possibly matching TRBD1 (6 bases). Per the germline V gene, CDR1 is SGHRS and CDR2 is YFSETQ. Trimming stripped 0 bases from V and 0 bases from J, with 10 bases between. The CDR3 loop spans 15 amino acids. The CDR3 protein is CASSLGDTSSYEQYF. In DNA form, the CDR3 reads TGCGCCAGCAGCTTGGGGGACACTAGCTCCTACGAGCAGTACTTC.

The chain carries TRBV7-3 and TRBJ2-1; D remains unclear. The CDR3 has 13 amino acids. Trimming took 3 bases from V and 8 from J, leaving 11 bases between them. CDR1 is SGHTA and CDR2 is FQGTGA in the germline V gene. The CDR3 is CASSLIVLDEQFF. The CDR3 DNA is TGTGCCAGCAGCTTGATAGTTCTTGATGAGCAGTTCTTC.

This chain joins TRBV19 and TRBJ2-5, with TRBD2 identical over 13 bases. This CDR3 has 15 amino acids. The trim removed 6 bases at V and 5 bases at J, leaving 6 bases unmatched. Germline V CDR1 and CDR2: LNHDA, SQIVND (reference sequence). The CDR3 region is CASSLGLAGAETQYF. CDR3 DNA: TGTGCCAGTAGCCTCGGACTAGCGGGAGCTGAGACCCAGTACTTC.

The chain carries TRBV4-1 and TRBJ2-3; perhaps TRBD2 as D (6 bases). V shed 2 bases and J shed 1 base, with 16 bases lying between them. CDR1 and CDR2 from the germline V gene are MGHRA and YSYEKL. The CDR3 has 17 residues. CDR3: CASSQQGLRVGTDTQYF. The CDR3 nucleotides are TGCGCCAGCAGCCAACAGGGACTGCGGGTGGGCACAGATACGCAGTATTTT.

The chain is built from TRBV20-1 and TRBJ2-6; a weak D match, TRBD1 (6 bases). Trimming took 6 bases from V and 13 from J, leaving 13 bases between them. Germline lookup yields CDR1 DFQATT and CDR2 SNEGSKA (reference sequence). This CDR3 has 11 amino acids. The CDR3 spells CSARTAEVLTF. The CDR3 nucleotides read TGCAGTGCGCGGACAGCAGAGGTCCTGACTTTC.

V and J are TRBV28 and TRBJ1-4; TRBD1 aligns across 9 bases. CDR1 and CDR2 from the germline V gene are MDHEN and SYDVKM. This CDR3 has 12 amino acids. Losses at the gene ends were 7 bases for V and 11 bases for J; bases not matched to a gene: 5. The CDR3 spells CASTGTGFKLFF. The CDR3 region has the DNA TGTGCCAGCACCGGGACAGGGTTTAAACTGTTTTTT.

In DNA form, the CDR3 reads TGCGCCAGCAGTGCCGCGGGGACCTACGAGCAGTACTTC. Protein: CASSAAGTYEQYF. The chain uses TRBV10-1 and TRBJ2-7; a weak D match, TRBD2 (6 bases). From germline, CDR1 is WNHNN and CDR2 SYGVQD (reference sequence). This CDR3 spans 13 amino acids. V was pared by 4 bases and J by 2 bases, with 9 bases between.

This clone was recorded a few times. The genes are TRBV28 and TRBJ1-5; D is ambiguous. Germline CDR1 and CDR2: MDHEN and SYDVKM. The ends were cut back, 3 bases at V and 1 base at J, with 7 bases in the middle. CDR3 length equals 14 residues. CDR3 sequence: CASSFVKSNQPQHF. The CDR3 coding sequence is TGTGCCAGCAGTTTCGTTAAAAGCAATCAGCCCCAGCATTTT.

The V gene is TRBV27, the J gene TRBJ1-1; maybe TRBD1 (6 bases). Trimming pared 5 bases from V and 4 bases from J, leaving 14 bases between. This CDR3 has 14 residues. Germline CDR1 is MNHEY and CDR2 is SMNVEV (reference sequence). The CDR3 nucleotides read TGTGCCAGCAGTCCTCAGGGGCGGTTCACTGAAGCTTTCTTT. It is translated as CASSPQGRFTEAFF.

V gene TRBV19 combines with J gene TRBJ1-1; tentative D call: TRBD1 (6 bases). The CDR3 consists of 14 residues. The germline V gene encodes CDR1 LNHDA and CDR2 SQIVND (reference sequence). With 4 bases removed from V and 4 bases from J, the gap between germline ends came to 13 bases. The CDR3 reads CASSKGGGTTEAFF. The CDR3 DNA reads TGTGCCAGTAGTAAAGGGGGAGGGACCACTGAAGCTTTCTTT. The variable domain in full, completed from reference TRBV19 and TRBJ1-1, reads DGGITQSPKYLFRKEGQNVTLSCEQNLNHDAMYWYRQDPGQGLRLIYYSQIVNDFQKGDIAEGYSVSREKKESFPLTVTSAQKNPTAFYLCASSKGGGTTEAFFGQGTRLTVV.

This rearrangement joins TRBV5-6 to TRBJ2-2; D not resolved. The CDR3 contains 14 residues. V lost 4 bases, J lost 5 bases, and 12 bases lay in between. Germline CDR1 and CDR2: SGHDT and YYEEEE. The CDR3 nucleotides are TGTGCCAGCAGCCCCCCCCTCGTGACCGGGGAGCTGTTTTTT. This codes for CASSPPLVTGELFF. The full variable domain, rest sourced from reference TRBV5-6 and TRBJ2-2, is DAGVTQSPTHLIKTRGQQVTLRCSPKSGHDTVSWYQQALGQGPQFIFQYYEEEERQRGNFPDRFSGHQFPNYSSELNVNALLLGDSALYLCASSPPLVTGELFFGEGSRLTVL.

The genes are TRBV11-1 and TRBJ2-7; 9 bases are a match to TRBD2. The CDR3 length is 17 residues. V was clipped by 0 bases and J by 7 bases; unmatched bases: 13. Germline CDR1 reads SGHAT; CDR2 reads FQDESV (reference sequence). Written as DNA, the CDR3 is TGTGCCAGCAGCTTAGCGGAGGGGGTAGCGGGAGCGAGAGAGCAGTACTTC. As protein: CASSLAEGVAGAREQYF.

This clone was recorded only once. V gene TRBV5-1 combines with J gene TRBJ2-7; no definite D call. The germline V gene encodes CDR1 SGHRS and CDR2 YFSETQ. Trimming shortened V by 1 base and J by 0 bases, and 5 bases separated the two germline ends. The CDR3 is made up of 13 amino acids. This chain's CDR3 is CASSLQDSYEQYF. In DNA, the CDR3 is TGCGCCAGCAGCTTGCAGGACTCCTACGAGCAGTACTTC.

The chain carries TRBV5-8 and TRBJ2-1; TRBD2 aligns across 8 bases. Germline V gene lookup returns CDR1 SGHTS and CDR2 YDEGEE. The CDR3 sequence is 17 residues long. V was clipped by 0 bases and J by 4 bases; unmatched bases: 9. The CDR3 loop reads CASSLAASGWGYNEQFF. CDR3 coding DNA: TGTGCCAGCAGCTTGGCAGCTAGCGGGTGGGGGTACAATGAGCAGTTCTTC.

The chain recombines TRBV15 with TRBJ1-5, with D perhaps matching TRBD1 (6 bases). Trimming removed 0 bases from V and 3 bases from J, with 9 bases in between. CDR1 LNHNV and CDR2 YYDKDF come from the germline V gene (reference sequence). CDR3 length equals 15 residues. The CDR3 region is CATSRDRGNNQPQHF. CDR3 sequence (DNA): TGTGCCACCAGCAGAGATAGGGGGAACAATCAGCCCCAGCATTTT.

CDR3 bases: TGTGCCAGCAGTTACCCCCCAGGGAGGAGCACCGGGGAGCTGTTTTTT. This codes for CASSYPPGRSTGELFF. The chain couples TRBV6-6 to TRBJ2-2, with TRBD2 as a possible D gene (6 bases). Per germline, CDR1 MNHNY and CDR2 SVGAGI (reference sequence). With 2 bases removed from V and 4 bases from J, the gap between germline ends came to 14 bases. The CDR3 is 16 amino acids.

This chain joins TRBV29-1 and TRBJ2-1; D ambiguous. CDR3 length equals 14 residues. Germline V gene lookup returns CDR1 SQVTM and CDR2 ANQGSEA. V was cut by 2 bases and J by 4 bases, with 12 bases left in between. DNA of the CDR3: TGCAGCGTTGAAAGCAACAGTGCGTACAATGAGCAGTTCTTC. Encoded protein: CSVESNSAYNEQFF.

The genes are TRBV12-2 and TRBJ2-4; TRBD1 is the table's D call, not checked against the DNA. TRBV12-2 is a pseudogene segment. This CDR3 spans 16 amino acids. The CDR3 DNA follows: TGTGCAAGTCGCCCAGGGGGTCCCCTAGCCAAAAACAGTCAGTACTTC. This codes for CASRPGGPLAKNSQYF.

This clone was counted between two and nine times. The chain's CDR3 is CANYGLAGDTGELFF. Here the CDR3 DNA reads TGTGCCAACTACGGACTAGCGGGAGACACCGGGGAGCTGTTTTTT. The V call is TRBV4-2, the J call TRBJ2-2; TRBD2 aligns across 13 bases. CDR3 length: 15 amino acids. After removal of 10 bases from V and 3 bases from J, the junction contained 5 bases not matched to a gene. Germline CDR1 LGHNA, CDR2 YNFKEQ.

This chain links TRBV5-1 with TRBJ1-5, with D unresolved. The CDR3 is 13 amino acids. V shed 2 bases and J shed 7 bases, with 10 bases lying between them. CDR1 SGHRS and CDR2 YFSETQ come from the germline V gene. CDR3 region: CASSFEGGQPQHF. CDR3 DNA: TGCGCCAGCAGCTTCGAGGGAGGCCAGCCCCAGCATTTT.

This chain joins TRBV2 and TRBJ1-5; the D is unclear. CDR3 size: 14 residues. Trimming left V 1 base short and J 4 bases short, with 8 bases between. Per germline, CDR1 SNHLY and CDR2 FYNNEI. In nucleotides, the CDR3 is TGTGCCAGCAGTGAAGGTCGGGTAAATCAGCCCCAGCATTTT. Protein sequence: CASSEGRVNQPQHF.

The chain couples TRBV11-2 to TRBJ2-1; 11 bases are a match to TRBD2. The length of the CDR3 is 17 residues. V lost 3 bases to trimming and J lost 0 bases; unmatched junction nucleotides: 4. Per germline, CDR1 SGHAT and CDR2 FQNNGV. CDR3 sequence reads: CASSFASGRSSYNEQFF. DNA for the CDR3: TGTGCCAGCAGCTTTGCTAGCGGGAGGAGCTCCTACAATGAGCAGTTCTTC. Supplemented by reference TRBV11-2 and TRBJ2-1, the full variable domain reads EAGVAQSPRYKIIEKRQSVAFWCNPISGHATLYWYQQILGQGPKLLIQFQNNGVVDDSQLPKDRFSAERLKGVDSTLKIQPAKLEDSAVYLCASSFASGRSSYNEQFFGPGTRLTVL.

This clone was seen only once. The rearrangement links TRBV27 to TRBJ1-2; D ambiguous. CDR3 length: 14 amino acids. The V end was cut by 6 bases, the J end by 4 bases, with 15 bases between. Germline CDR1 and CDR2: MNHEY and SMNVEV (reference sequence). The CDR3 reads CASRGAGGVYGYTF. The CDR3 DNA reads TGTGCCAGCAGAGGAGCGGGTGGCGTCTATGGCTACACCTTC.

The V gene is TRBV5-1, the J gene TRBJ2-2, with D possibly being TRBD2 (6 bases). Germline V gene lookup returns CDR1 SGHRS and CDR2 YFSETQ. The CDR3 loop spans 14 amino acids. The V end lost 4 bases, the J end lost 5 bases, and 12 bases lay between the germline ends. The CDR3 DNA reads as TGCGCCAGCAGCCGGCCGGAGGGAACCGGGGAGCTGTTTTTT. Translating it yields CASSRPEGTGELFF.

About this clone itself: At one of its ends the junction is not consistent with the germline gene, which may arise from a read error. As DNA, the CDR3 is TGTGCCAGCAGCCAAGATTCGGGCTCGGACACTAAAGCTTTCTTT. It translates to CASSQDSGSDTKAFF. The chain carries TRBV14 and TRBJ1-1; tentatively, D is TRBD1 (5 bases). Germline V CDR1 and CDR2: SGHDN, FVKESK. CDR3 size: 15 residues.

J is TRBJ2-1 and V is TRBV6-5; tentative D call: TRBD2 (7 bases). This CDR3 contains 16 residues. Germline-derived CDR1 and CDR2 are MNHEY and SVGAGI. V lost 0 bases and J lost 8, with 17 bases in between. In DNA form, the CDR3 reads TGTGCCAGCAGTTACTCAGTTACGGGGGGCGGGTATGAGCAGTTCTTC. Residues: CASSYSVTGGGYEQFF.

V gene TRBV5-5 combines with J gene TRBJ2-3; 7 bases map to TRBD2. V gave up 2 bases and J gave up 6 bases; unmatched junction bases: 9. Germline assignment: CDR1 SGHKS and CDR2 YYEKEE (reference sequence). The CDR3 has 15 residues. The CDR3, as DNA: TGTGCCAGCAGCTTCCGGCAGCGGGGCCCGGATACGCAGTATTTT. The encoded protein is CASSFRQRGPDTQYF.

DNA of the CDR3: TGTGCCAGCAGTTTAGGGACAGGGTACACTGAAGCTTTCTTT. It specifies CASSLGTGYTEAFF. The chain recombines TRBV28 with TRBJ1-1, with 9 nucleotides matching TRBD1. The CDR3 runs 14 residues. V shed 2 bases and J 3 bases; nucleotides not matched to a gene: 1. Germline CDR1 MDHEN, CDR2 SYDVKM.

V usage is TRBV7-3 and J usage is TRBJ2-5; 14 nucleotides match TRBD2. Trimming cost V 5 bases and J 5 bases; bases outside gene matches: 7. Germline-derived CDR1 and CDR2 are SGHTA and FQGTGA. The CDR3 is 16 residues long. The CDR3, as DNA: TGTGCCAGCAGCGAGACTAGCGGGAGGGGGTCCGAGACCCAGTACTTC. Translated, it gives CASSETSGRGSETQYF.

The V call is TRBV21-1, the J call TRBJ1-5; TRBD1 is the table's D call and was not checked against the DNA. TRBV21-1 is labeled a pseudogene. This CDR3 comprises 15 residues. In DNA, the CDR3 is TGTGCCCACTCTTTGGACAGAGATAGCAATCAGCCCCAGCATTTT. Translated: CAHSLDRDSNQPQHF.

J is TRBJ1-2 and V is TRBV6-5; a possible D gene is TRBD1 (6 bases). Germline V gene sequence: CDR1 MNHEY, CDR2 SVGAGI. The CDR3 spans 15 residues. V was shortened by 0 bases and J by 7 bases, with 15 bases between the two germline ends. CDR3 bases: TGTGCCAGCAGTTACTCAAGGGCTAGAGGGGGTGGCTACACCTTC. Its protein product is CASSYSRARGGGYTF.